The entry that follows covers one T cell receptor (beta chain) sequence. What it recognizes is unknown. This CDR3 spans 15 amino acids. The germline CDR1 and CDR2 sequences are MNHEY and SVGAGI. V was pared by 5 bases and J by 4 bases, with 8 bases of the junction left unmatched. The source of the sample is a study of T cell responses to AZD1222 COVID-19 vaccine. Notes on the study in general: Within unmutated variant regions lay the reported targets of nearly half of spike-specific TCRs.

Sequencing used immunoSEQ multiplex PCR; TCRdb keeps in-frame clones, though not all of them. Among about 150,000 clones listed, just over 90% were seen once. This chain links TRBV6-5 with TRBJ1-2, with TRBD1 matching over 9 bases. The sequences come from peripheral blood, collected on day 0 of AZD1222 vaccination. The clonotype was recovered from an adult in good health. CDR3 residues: CASSSRDRVVYGYTF. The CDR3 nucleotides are TGTGCCAGCAGTAGCCGGGACAGGGTAGTCTATGGCTACACCTTC.